Listed below are T cell receptor beta chains from one sample, sequenced in a study of blood T cells in healthy people across ages. In TCRdb, the 5' RACE reads were re-called with MiXCR into one record per CDR3 protein. The sample includes 950,000 to 1,200,000 distinct CDR3 sequences, roughly two fifths of them seen just once. The sequenced material came from blood. The source of these receptors is a man aged 18 to 29 in good health. CDR3s include the opening cysteine and the closing phenylalanine or tryptophan. The D gene is left open where the match is weak. Rows may omit the clone size; those that give it use once, few, many or a size class.

V gene	clone size	J gene	D gene	CDR3 protein	CDR3 DNA
TRBV10-3	few	TRBJ1-1	NA	CAISVRTGANTEAFF	TGTGCCATCAGCGTTAGGACGGGGGCGAACACTGAAGCTTTCTTT
TRBV4-2	NA	TRBJ1-2	NA	CASSQGYGVNGYTF	TGTGCCAGCAGCCAAGGGTATGGGGTCAATGGCTACACCTTC
TRBV12-3/TRBV12-4	many	TRBJ1-1	TRBD1	CASSPTGVNTEAFF	TGTGCCAGCAGTCCAACAGGGGTGAACACTGAAGCTTTCTTT
TRBV6-5	NA	TRBJ2-3	NA	CASSSAQRYTDTQYF	TGTGCCAGCAGCTCCGCTCAGAGGTACACAGATACGCAGTATTTT
TRBV12-3/TRBV12-4	NA	TRBJ2-7	NA	CASSFSNAYEQYF	TGTGCCAGCAGTTTTTCGAATGCCTACGAGCAGTACTTC
TRBV5-1	few	TRBJ1-1	NA	CASSITGRLNTEAFF	TGCGCCAGCAGCATAACAGGACGGCTGAACACTGAAGCTTTCTTT
TRBV6-5	NA	TRBJ1-4	NA	CASSYPIGGQIYLANEKLFF	TGTGCCAGCAGTTACCCGATTGGTGGACAGATCTACCTAGCTAATGAAAAACTGTTTTTT
TRBV4-2	NA	TRBJ2-7	NA	CASSQGEDLYEQYF	TGTGCCAGCAGCCAGGGGGAAGATCTCTACGAGCAGTACTTC
TRBV18	NA	TRBJ1-2	TRBD1	CASSWSQGASGDGYTF	TGTGCCAGCTCATGGTCACAGGGGGCTTCGGGCGATGGCTACACCTTC
TRBV4-3	NA	TRBJ2-3	TRBD1	CASSQGTVTDTQYF	TGCGCCAGCAGCCAGGGGACAGTCACAGATACGCAGTATTTT
TRBV21-1	few	TRBJ2-6	NA	CASSRGLDRDPGANVLTF	TGTGCCAGCAGCAGGGGGCTGGACAGGGATCCTGGGGCCAACGTCCTGACTTTC
TRBV5-1	NA	TRBJ2-1	TRBD1	CASSSTRDRGVNEQFF	TGCGCCAGCAGCTCGACACGGGACAGGGGGGTCAATGAGCAGTTCTTC
TRBV4-3	NA	TRBJ2-3	TRBD2	CASCLRRGGAADTQYF	TGCGCCAGCTGCCTCAGACGGGGAGGGGCCGCAGATACGCAGTATTTT
TRBV11-2	NA	TRBJ2-2	NA	CASSLASPRELFF	TGTGCCAGCAGTCTGGCCTCACCTAGGGAGCTGTTTTTT
TRBV5-1	NA	TRBJ1-1	NA	CASSLTDLNTEAFF	TGCGCCAGCAGCTTGACAGACTTGAACACTGAAGCTTTCTTT
TRBV20-1	few	TRBJ1-2	NA	CSGTPGNYGYTF	TGCAGTGGTACGCCGGGGAACTATGGCTACACCTTC
TRBV10-3	many	TRBJ2-7	NA	CATRRTAYEQYF	TGTGCTACCCGAAGGACAGCTTACGAGCAGTACTTC
TRBV4-3	few	TRBJ1-5	NA	CASSHGYGANQPQHF	TGCGCCAGCAGCCACGGTTACGGGGCCAATCAGCCCCAGCATTTT
TRBV10-3	NA	TRBJ2-1	TRBD1	CAISQTRTGDNEQFF	TGTGCCATCAGCCAAACAAGGACAGGGGACAATGAGCAGTTCTTC
TRBV2	once	TRBJ2-3	NA	CASKITGRRLADTQYF	TGTGCCAGTAAAATCACAGGGAGACGTCTCGCAGATACGCAGTATTTT
TRBV20-1	few	TRBJ2-3	TRBD2	CSALSGGTDTQYF	TGCAGTGCTTTAAGCGGGGGGACAGATACGCAGTATTTT
TRBV6-5	NA	TRBJ1-3	NA	CASSPEVPGNTIYF	TGTGCCAGCAGTCCGGAGGTGCCGGGAAACACCATATATTTT
TRBV27	few	TRBJ1-2	TRBD1	CASSKGQGCYGYTF	TGTGCCAGCAGTAAGGGACAGGGATGCTATGGCTACACCTTC